This TCR beta chain was observed in a study of cytomegalovirus exposure and HLA in healthy donors. This clone was seen only a few times. PCR used 60 Vbeta primers and 13 Jbeta primers. Method: immunoSEQ multiplex PCR; TCRdb's copy keeps in-frame clones and lacks some. The sample shows over 100,000 clones, approximately 10% of them seen only once. The germline V gene encodes CDR1 SGDLS and CDR2 YYNGEE. V lost 4 bases and J lost 6, with 15 bases in between. The CDR3 has 14 residues. Sequencing was done on a sample of PBMCs. The chain employs TRBV9 and TRBJ2-3, with D possibly TRBD2 on 6 matching bases. This receptor was taken from a woman between 35 and 50 years old in good health and CMV-seropositive. The CDR3 nucleotides read TGTGCCAGCAGCCCGCAGACTAGGTCCGATACGCAGTATTTT. Translating it yields CASSPQTRSDTQYF.